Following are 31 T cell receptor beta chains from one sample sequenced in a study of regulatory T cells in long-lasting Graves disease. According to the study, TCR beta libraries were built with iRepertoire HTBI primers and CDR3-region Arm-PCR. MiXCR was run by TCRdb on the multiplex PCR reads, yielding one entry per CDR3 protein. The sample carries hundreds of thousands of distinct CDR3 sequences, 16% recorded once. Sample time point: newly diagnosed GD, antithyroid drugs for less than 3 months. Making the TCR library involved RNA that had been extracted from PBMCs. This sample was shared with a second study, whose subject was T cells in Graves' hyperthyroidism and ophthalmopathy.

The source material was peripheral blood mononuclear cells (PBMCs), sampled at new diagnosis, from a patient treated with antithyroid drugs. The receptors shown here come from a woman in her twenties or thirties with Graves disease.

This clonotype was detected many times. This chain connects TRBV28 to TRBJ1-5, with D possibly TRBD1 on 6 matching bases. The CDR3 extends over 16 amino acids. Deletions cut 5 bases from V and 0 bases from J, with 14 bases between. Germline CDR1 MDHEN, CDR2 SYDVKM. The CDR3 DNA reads TGTGCCAGCAGTAAAGGGGGTGCATATAGCAATCAGCCCCAGCATTTT. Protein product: CASSKGGAYSNQPQHF.

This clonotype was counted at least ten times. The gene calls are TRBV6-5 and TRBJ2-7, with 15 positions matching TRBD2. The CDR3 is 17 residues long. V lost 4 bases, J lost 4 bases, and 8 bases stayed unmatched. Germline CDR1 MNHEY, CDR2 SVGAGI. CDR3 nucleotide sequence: TGTGCCAGCAGTTCCCGGACTAGCGGGAGGGCCGCGTACGAGCAGTACTTC. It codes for CASSSRTSGRAAYEQYF.

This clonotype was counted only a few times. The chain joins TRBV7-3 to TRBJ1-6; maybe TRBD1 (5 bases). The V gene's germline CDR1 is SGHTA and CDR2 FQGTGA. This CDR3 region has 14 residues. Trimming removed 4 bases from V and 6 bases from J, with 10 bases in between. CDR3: CASSSGHANSPLHF. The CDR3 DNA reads TGTGCCAGCAGCTCCGGACATGCTAATTCACCCCTCCACTTT.

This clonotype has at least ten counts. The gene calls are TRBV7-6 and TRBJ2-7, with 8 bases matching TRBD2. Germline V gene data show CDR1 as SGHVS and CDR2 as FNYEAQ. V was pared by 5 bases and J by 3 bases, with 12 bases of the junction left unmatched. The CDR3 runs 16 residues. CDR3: CASSLITSGPSYEQYF. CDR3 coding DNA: TGTGCCAGCAGCCTAATTACTAGCGGACCAAGCTACGAGCAGTACTTC.

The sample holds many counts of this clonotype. For the CDR3, the DNA is TGTGCCAGCACCAATTATCTGCGACGGGAGACCCAGTACTTC. Its protein is CASTNYLRRETQYF. This rearrangement joins TRBV2 to TRBJ2-5; D is ambiguous. This CDR3 comprises 14 residues. Trimming took 7 bases from V and 5 from J, leaving 17 bases between them. CDR1 is SNHLY and CDR2 is FYNNEI in the germline V gene.

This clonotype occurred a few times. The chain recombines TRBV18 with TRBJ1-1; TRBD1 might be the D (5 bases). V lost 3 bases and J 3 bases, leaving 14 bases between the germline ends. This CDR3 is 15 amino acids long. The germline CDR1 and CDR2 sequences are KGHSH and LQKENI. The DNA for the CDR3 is TGTGCCAGCTCACCTTCATCTCAGGGAGACACTGAAGCTTTCTTT. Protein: CASSPSSQGDTEAFF.

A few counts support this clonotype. CDR3 sequence reads: CASSLAWTPSSYEQYF. CDR3 bases: TGTGCCAGCAGCTTGGCCTGGACCCCCAGCTCCTACGAGCAGTACTTC. The chain links TRBV5-5 to TRBJ2-7; D is unclear. The germline CDR1 and CDR2 sequences are SGHKS and YYEKEE (reference sequence). V was shortened by 0 bases and J by 0 bases, with 13 bases between the two germline ends. The CDR3 consists of 16 residues.

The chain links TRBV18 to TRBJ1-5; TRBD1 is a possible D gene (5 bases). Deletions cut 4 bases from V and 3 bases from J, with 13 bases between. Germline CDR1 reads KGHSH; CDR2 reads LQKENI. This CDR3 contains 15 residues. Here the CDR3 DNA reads TGTGCCAGCTCACGAGTCGGGGGATCCAATCAGCCCCAGCATTTT. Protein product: CASSRVGGSNQPQHF.

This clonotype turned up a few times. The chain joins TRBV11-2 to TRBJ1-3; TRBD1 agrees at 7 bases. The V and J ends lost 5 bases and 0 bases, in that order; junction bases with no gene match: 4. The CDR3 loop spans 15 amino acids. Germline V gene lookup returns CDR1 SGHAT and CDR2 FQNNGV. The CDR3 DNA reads TGTGCCAGCAGCACCGGGACAGTCTCTGGAAACACCATATATTTT. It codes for CASSTGTVSGNTIYF.

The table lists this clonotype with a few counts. The CDR3 spells CASSKQGYTGELFF. CDR3 coding DNA: TGTGCCAGCAGCAAACAGGGGTATACCGGGGAGCTGTTTTTT. The V call is TRBV9, the J call TRBJ2-2, with 7 bases that match TRBD1. V was pared by 4 bases and J by 5 bases, with 5 bases of the junction left unmatched. CDR3 length equals 14 residues. Germline V CDR1 and CDR2: SGDLS, YYNGEE.

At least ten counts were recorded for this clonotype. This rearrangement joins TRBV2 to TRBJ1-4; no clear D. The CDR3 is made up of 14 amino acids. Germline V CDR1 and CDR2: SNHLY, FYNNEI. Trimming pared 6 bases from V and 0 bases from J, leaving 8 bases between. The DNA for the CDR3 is TGTGCCAGCAGCCCATCTGCAACTAATGAAAAACTGTTTTTT. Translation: CASSPSATNEKLFF. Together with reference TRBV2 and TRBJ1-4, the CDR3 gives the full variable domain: EPEVTQTPSHQVTQMGQEVILRCVPISNHLYFYWYRQILGQKVEFLVSFYNNEISEKSEIFDDQFSVERPDGSNFTLKIRSTKLEDSAMYFCASSPSATNEKLFFGSGTQLSVL.

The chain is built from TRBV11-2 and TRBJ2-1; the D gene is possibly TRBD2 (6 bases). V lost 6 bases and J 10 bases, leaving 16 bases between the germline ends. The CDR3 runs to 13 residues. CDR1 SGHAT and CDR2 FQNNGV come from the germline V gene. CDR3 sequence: CASSFRESLEQFF. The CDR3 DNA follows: TGTGCCAGCAGTTTCCGGGAGTCTCTAGAGCAGTTCTTC. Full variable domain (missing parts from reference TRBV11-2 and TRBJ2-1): EAGVAQSPRYKIIEKRQSVAFWCNPISGHATLYWYQQILGQGPKLLIQFQNNGVVDDSQLPKDRFSAERLKGVDSTLKIQPAKLEDSAVYLCASSFRESLEQFFGPGTRLTVL.

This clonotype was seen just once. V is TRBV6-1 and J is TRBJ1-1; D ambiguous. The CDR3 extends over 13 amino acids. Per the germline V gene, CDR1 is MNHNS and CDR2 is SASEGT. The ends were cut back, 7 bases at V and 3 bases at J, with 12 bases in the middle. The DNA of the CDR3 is TGTGCCAGCACCTCGTGGGAGCACACTGAAGCTTTCTTT. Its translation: CASTSWEHTEAFF.

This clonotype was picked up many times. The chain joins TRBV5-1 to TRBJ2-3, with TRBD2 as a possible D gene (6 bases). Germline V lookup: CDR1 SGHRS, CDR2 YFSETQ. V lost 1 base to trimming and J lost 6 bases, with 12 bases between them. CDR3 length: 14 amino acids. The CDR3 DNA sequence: TGCGCCAGCAGCTTGCGACTAGATGATGATACGCAGTATTTT. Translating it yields CASSLRLDDDTQYF.

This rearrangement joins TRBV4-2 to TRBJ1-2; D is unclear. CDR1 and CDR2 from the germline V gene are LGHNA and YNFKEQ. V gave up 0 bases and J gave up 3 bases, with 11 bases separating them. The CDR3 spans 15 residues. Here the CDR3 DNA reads TGTGCCAGCAGCCAAGACCCCCTAGCGGACTATGGCTACACCTTC. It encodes CASSQDPLADYGYTF.

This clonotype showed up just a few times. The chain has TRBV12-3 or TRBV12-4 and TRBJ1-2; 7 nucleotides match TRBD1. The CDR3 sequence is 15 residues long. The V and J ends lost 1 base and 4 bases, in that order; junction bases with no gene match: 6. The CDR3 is CASSLGSSGGYGYTF. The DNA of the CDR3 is TGTGCCAGCAGTTTAGGGTCATCAGGGGGCTATGGCTACACCTTC.

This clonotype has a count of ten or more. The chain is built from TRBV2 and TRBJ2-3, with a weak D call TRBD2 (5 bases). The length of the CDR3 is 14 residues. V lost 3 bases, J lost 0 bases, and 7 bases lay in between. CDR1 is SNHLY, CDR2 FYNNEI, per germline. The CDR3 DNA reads TGTGCCAGCAGTGATTGGACTAGCACAGATACGCAGTATTTT. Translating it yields CASSDWTSTDTQYF. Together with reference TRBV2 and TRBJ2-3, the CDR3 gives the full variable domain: EPEVTQTPSHQVTQMGQEVILRCVPISNHLYFYWYRQILGQKVEFLVSFYNNEISEKSEIFDDQFSVERPDGSNFTLKIRSTKLEDSAMYFCASSDWTSTDTQYFGPGTRLTVL.

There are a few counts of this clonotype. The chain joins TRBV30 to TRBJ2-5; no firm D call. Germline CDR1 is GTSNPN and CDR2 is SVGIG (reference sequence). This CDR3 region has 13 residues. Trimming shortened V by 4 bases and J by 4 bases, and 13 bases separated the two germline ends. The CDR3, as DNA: TGTGCCTGGAATAAAGAGTGGCGAGAGACCCAGTACTTC. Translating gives CAWNKEWRETQYF.

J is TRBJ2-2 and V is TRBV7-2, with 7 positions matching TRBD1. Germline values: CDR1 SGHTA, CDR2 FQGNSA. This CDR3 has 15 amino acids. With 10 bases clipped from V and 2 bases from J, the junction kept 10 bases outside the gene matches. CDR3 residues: CATRRGTDNTGELFF. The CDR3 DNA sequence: TGTGCCACCAGGCGAGGGACAGACAACACCGGGGAGCTGTTTTTT.

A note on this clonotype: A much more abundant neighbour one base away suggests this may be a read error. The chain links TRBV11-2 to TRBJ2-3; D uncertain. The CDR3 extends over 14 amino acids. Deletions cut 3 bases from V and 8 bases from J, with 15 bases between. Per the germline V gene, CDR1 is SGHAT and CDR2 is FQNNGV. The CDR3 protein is CASSFMGWAATQYF. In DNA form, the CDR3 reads TGTGCCAGCAGCTTCATGGGATGGGCAGCTACGCAGTATTTT.

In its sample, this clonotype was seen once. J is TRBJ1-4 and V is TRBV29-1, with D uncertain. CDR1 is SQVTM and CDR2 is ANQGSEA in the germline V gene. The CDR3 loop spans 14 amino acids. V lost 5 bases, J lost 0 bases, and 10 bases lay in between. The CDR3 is CSVLEGTTNEKLFF. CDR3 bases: TGCAGCGTTTTAGAGGGCACAACTAATGAAAAACTGTTTTTT.

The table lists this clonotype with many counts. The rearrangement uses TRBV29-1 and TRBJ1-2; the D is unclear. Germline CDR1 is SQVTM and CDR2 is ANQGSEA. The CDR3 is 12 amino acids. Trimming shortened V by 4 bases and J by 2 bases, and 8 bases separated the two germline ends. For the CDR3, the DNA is TGCAGCGTTGTCGTCGGAAACTATGGCTACACCTTC. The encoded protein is CSVVVGNYGYTF.

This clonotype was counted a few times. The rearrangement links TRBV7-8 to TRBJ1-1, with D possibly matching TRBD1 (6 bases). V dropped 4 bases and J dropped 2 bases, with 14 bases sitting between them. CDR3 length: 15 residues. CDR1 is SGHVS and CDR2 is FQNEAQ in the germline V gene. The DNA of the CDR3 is TGTGCCAGCAGCTGGGGGCCGTATAGCAACACTGAAGCTTTCTTT. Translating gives CASSWGPYSNTEAFF.

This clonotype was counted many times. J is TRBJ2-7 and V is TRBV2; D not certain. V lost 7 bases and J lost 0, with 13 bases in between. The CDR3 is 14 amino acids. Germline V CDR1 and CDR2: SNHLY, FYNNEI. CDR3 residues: CASKVRQISYEQYF. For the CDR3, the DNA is TGTGCCAGCAAGGTCCGGCAGATCTCCTACGAGCAGTACTTC.

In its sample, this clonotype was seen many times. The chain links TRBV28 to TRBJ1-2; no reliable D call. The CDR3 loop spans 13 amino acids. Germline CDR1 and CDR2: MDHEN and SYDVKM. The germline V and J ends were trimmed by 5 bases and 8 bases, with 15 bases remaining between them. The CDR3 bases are TGTGCCAGCAGTGTAGAGACTGGGAGCGGCTACACCTTC. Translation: CASSVETGSGYTF.

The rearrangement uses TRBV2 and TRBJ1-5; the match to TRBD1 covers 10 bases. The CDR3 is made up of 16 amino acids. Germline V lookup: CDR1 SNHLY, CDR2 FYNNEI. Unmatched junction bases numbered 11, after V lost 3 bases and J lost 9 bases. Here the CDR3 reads CASSDPTGGPMRPQHF. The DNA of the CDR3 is TGTGCCAGCAGTGACCCGACAGGGGGCCCAATGCGGCCCCAGCATTTT.

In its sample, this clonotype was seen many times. The CDR3 bases are TGTGCCAGCAGTGGCGGAGGCCTCTCTGGGGCCAACGTCCTGACTTTC. This gives the protein CASSGGGLSGANVLTF. The V gene is TRBV2, the J gene TRBJ2-6; the D gene is possibly TRBD2 (5 bases). The CDR3 contains 16 residues. The ends were cut back, 4 bases at V and 0 bases at J, with 10 bases in the middle. Per the germline V gene, CDR1 is SNHLY and CDR2 is FYNNEI.

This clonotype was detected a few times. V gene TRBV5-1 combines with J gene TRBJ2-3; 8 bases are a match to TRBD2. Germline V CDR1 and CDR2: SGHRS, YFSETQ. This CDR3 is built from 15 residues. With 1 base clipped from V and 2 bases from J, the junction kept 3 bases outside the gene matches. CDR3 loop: CASSLPGGNTDTQYF. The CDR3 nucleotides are TGCGCCAGCAGCTTGCCGGGAGGGAACACAGATACGCAGTATTTT.

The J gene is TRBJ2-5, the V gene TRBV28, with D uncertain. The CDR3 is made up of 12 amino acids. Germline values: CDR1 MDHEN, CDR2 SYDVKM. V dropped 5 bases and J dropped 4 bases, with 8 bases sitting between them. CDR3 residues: CASSTYIETQYF. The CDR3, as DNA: TGTGCCAGCAGTACGTACATAGAGACCCAGTACTTC.

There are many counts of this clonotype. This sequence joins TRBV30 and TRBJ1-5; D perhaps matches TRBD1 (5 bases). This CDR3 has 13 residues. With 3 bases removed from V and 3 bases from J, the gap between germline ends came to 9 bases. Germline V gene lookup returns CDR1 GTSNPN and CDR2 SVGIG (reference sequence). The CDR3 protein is CAWSRDPNQPQHF. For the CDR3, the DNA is TGTGCCTGGAGCCGGGACCCCAATCAGCCCCAGCATTTT.

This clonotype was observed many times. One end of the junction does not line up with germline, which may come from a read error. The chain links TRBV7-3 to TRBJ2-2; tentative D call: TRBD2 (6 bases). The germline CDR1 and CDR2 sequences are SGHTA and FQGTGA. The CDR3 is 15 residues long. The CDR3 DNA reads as TGCGCCAGCAGCCCTGTCGGAAGCGGGACCGGGGAGCTGTTTTTT. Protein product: CASSPVGSGTGELFF.